Listed here is a single T cell receptor (beta chain). Its cognate antigen is unknown. These data originate in a study of tumor-infiltrating lymphocytes in localized non-small cell lung cancer. Study-wide results and caveats: Each assay used a separate piece of the same tissue. Available tissue quantity limited TCR sequencing to a patient subset. No T-cell fraction difference was seen between IM1 and IM2 tumors.

Here immunoSEQ multiplex PCR was the method, and the copy in TCRdb shows in-frame clones only, minus some. The sample carries about 24,000 clones, approximately 64% recorded once. Germline lookup yields CDR1 SGHAT and CDR2 FQNNGV. Losses at the gene ends were 5 bases for V and 3 bases for J; bases not matched to a gene: 9. The CDR3 spans 15 residues. Sequenced input: lung tumor tissue. The source of this sequence is a human donor with non-small cell lung cancer. The chain carries TRBV11-2 and TRBJ2-7; 8 bases align to TRBD1. CDR3 nucleotides: TGTGCCAGCAGCCTGATCGTGACAGGGGACTACGAGCAGTACTTC. Residues: CASSLIVTGDYEQYF.